The 7 T cell receptor beta chains below all came from one sample that was sequenced in a study of shared clonotypes between healthy human individuals. TCRdb's table, derived via immunoSEQ multiplex PCR, lists solely in-frame clones and lacks some. The table lists fewer than 600,000 clones, around three quarters of them singletons. Sequenced: PBMCs. Receptors were obtained from a middle-aged woman in good health. Some clones in this sample may be carry-over from other donors' samples.

This sequence joins TRBV5-1 and TRBJ2-3, with D unclear. The CDR3 length is 12 residues. Per germline, CDR1 SGHRS and CDR2 YFSETQ. The ends were cut back, 3 bases at V and 5 bases at J, with 7 bases in the middle. In DNA, the CDR3 is TGCGCCAGCAGCTCTAACAGAGATACGCAGTATTTT. Its protein is CASSSNRDTQYF.

This chain uses TRBV9 with TRBJ2-1; D is undetermined. The CDR3 spans 14 residues. CDR1 and CDR2 (germline): SGDLS, YYNGEE. V lost 4 bases to trimming and J lost 4 bases, with 12 bases between them. In DNA form, the CDR3 reads TGTGCCAGCAGCTCCCGACAAGGGTACAATGAGCAGTTCTTC. Residues: CASSSRQGYNEQFF.

This clone appeared many times. V gene TRBV5-6 combines with J gene TRBJ1-2, with D unclear. Germline loops: CDR1 SGHDT, CDR2 YYEEEE. The CDR3 consists of 17 residues. V shed 2 bases and J shed 2 bases, with 19 bases lying between them. CDR3 sequence reads: CASSFLSWAEINYGYTF. CDR3 nucleotides: TGTGCCAGCAGCTTTCTCTCGTGGGCGGAGATAAACTATGGCTACACCTTC.

The chain links TRBV5-1 to TRBJ1-4; D unresolved. Trimming shortened V by 4 bases and J by 0 bases, and 10 bases separated the two germline ends. Per the germline V gene, CDR1 is SGHRS and CDR2 is YFSETQ. The CDR3 has 15 amino acids. The chain's CDR3 is CASSEFTSTNEKLFF. CDR3 nucleotide sequence: TGCGCCAGCAGCGAATTCACATCAACTAATGAAAAACTGTTTTTT. The full variable domain, completed using reference TRBV5-1 and TRBJ1-4, is KAGVTQTPRYLIKTRGQQVTLSCSPISGHRSVSWYQQTPGQGLQFLFEYFSETQRNKGNFPGRFSGRQFSNSRSEMNVSTLELGDSALYLCASSEFTSTNEKLFFGSGTQLSVL.

The chain combines TRBV30 with TRBJ2-2; D may correspond to TRBD1 or TRBD2 (5 bases each). V lost 4 bases and J lost 0, with 12 bases in between. The CDR3 has 15 residues. Looked up from germline, CDR1 is GTSNPN and CDR2 is SVGIG (reference sequence). CDR3 nucleotide sequence: TGTGCCTGGAATGTGGGGGAGACGAACACCGGGGAGCTGTTTTTT. Its protein is CAWNVGETNTGELFF.

The rearrangement joins TRBV11-3 to TRBJ2-2; D may be TRBD2 (5 bases). Trimming took 4 bases from V and 4 from J, leaving 10 bases between them. The CDR3 runs 14 residues. Germline values: CDR1 SGHNT, CDR2 YENEEA. The CDR3 here is CASSSQSGTGELFF. The CDR3 DNA follows: TGTGCCAGCAGCTCTCAGAGCGGCACCGGGGAGCTGTTTTTT.

This clone was seen only once. The rearrangement joins TRBV7-7 to TRBJ2-6; D is uncertain. Trimming shortened V by 9 bases and J by 5 bases, and 11 bases separated the two germline ends. The V gene's germline CDR1 is SSHAT and CDR2 FNYEAQ (reference sequence). The CDR3 is 13 amino acids. The CDR3: CARPQSRANVLTF. DNA of the CDR3: TGTGCCAGGCCACAAAGTCGGGCCAACGTCCTGACTTTC.